Listed here are 24 T cell receptor beta chains from one sample, sequenced in a study of blood T cells in healthy people across ages (dated by TCRdb to between 2015 and 2016). The library was produced with 5' RACE. These reads were obtained on an Illumina HiSeq 2500. A second roughly 6 to 11 cycle PCR used a sample-barcoded 5' primer and a J-beta primer mix. Through fastp at Q25 and MiXCR, TCRdb rebuilt clones from the public reads, retaining in-frame beta chains. Entries that share a CDR3 protein sequence are merged under the most common genes and DNA. This sample lists about 630,000 distinct CDR3 sequences; around a fifth were detected once. Roughly 3.9% of the sample belongs to the ten largest clones. The sequenced material came from blood. These TCRs come from a man between 65 and 85 years old in good health.

This rearrangement joins TRBV7-3 to TRBJ2-2, with unresolved D. Trimming removed 5 bases from V and 3 bases from J, with 7 bases in between. This CDR3 has 13 amino acids. Germline V gene lookup returns CDR1 SGHTA and CDR2 FQGTGA. In DNA form, the CDR3 reads TGTGCCAGCAGCCCCCTGGACACCGGGGAGCTGTTTTTT. This gives the protein CASSPLDTGELFF.

This clonotype has a handful of counts. J is TRBJ1-3 and V is TRBV13, with TRBD1 as a possible D gene (5 bases). The CDR3 is made up of 15 amino acids. V shed 8 bases and J shed 3 bases, with 17 bases lying between them. Germline lookup yields CDR1 PRHDT and CDR2 FYEKMQ (reference sequence). CDR3 coding DNA: TGTGCCAGCTCGCGGGGGGTCCGGGTTGGAAACACCATATATTTT. Translating it yields CASSRGVRVGNTIYF.

J is TRBJ2-5 and V is TRBV2, with TRBD2 identical over 8 bases. Germline CDR1 is SNHLY and CDR2 is FYNNEI. V shed 8 bases and J 2 bases; nucleotides not matched to a gene: 10. The CDR3 runs 15 residues. The CDR3 sequence is CASDPSGGLQETQYF. For the CDR3, the DNA is TGTGCCAGCGACCCGAGCGGGGGATTGCAAGAGACCCAGTACTTC.

The chain carries TRBV28 and TRBJ2-7; 7 nucleotides agree with TRBD2. The V gene's germline CDR1 is MDHEN and CDR2 SYDVKM. The CDR3 has 16 residues. Trimming took 2 bases from V and 0 from J; bases not matched to a gene: 7. The CDR3 bases are TGTGCCAGCAGTTTACAGATTAGCGGGCGCTCCTACGAGCAGTACTTC. Protein: CASSLQISGRSYEQYF.

This clonotype has ten or more counts. The gene calls are TRBV7-3 and TRBJ2-7; a possible D gene is TRBD2 (5 bases). Germline CDR1 is SGHTA and CDR2 is FQGTGA. The CDR3 consists of 14 residues. Between the trimmed V and J ends, which lost 3 bases and 0 bases, there was a span of 9 bases. CDR3: CASSFGGPSYEQYF. In nucleotides, the CDR3 is TGTGCCAGCAGCTTTGGCGGGCCCTCCTACGAGCAGTACTTC.

This clonotype was recorded only once. DNA of the CDR3: TGTGCCGTATGGGATAGCGGGAGTTCAGATACGCAGTATTTT. Its translation is CAVWDSGSSDTQYF. This sequence joins TRBV10-3 and TRBJ2-3; TRBD2 matches at 9 bases. The CDR3 runs 14 residues. V was pared by 11 bases and J by 4 bases, with 10 bases of the junction left unmatched. CDR1 is ENHRY and CDR2 is SYGVKD in the germline V gene.

The sample holds many counts of this clonotype. V gene TRBV29-1 combines with J gene TRBJ2-5, with D hard to call. Germline values: CDR1 SQVTM, CDR2 ANQGSEA. Trimming removed 7 bases from V and 0 bases from J, with 15 bases in between. The CDR3 contains 14 residues. CDR3 amino acids: CSARVGRNQETQYF. The DNA of the CDR3 is TGCAGCGCCCGGGTAGGGCGAAACCAAGAGACCCAGTACTTC.

V and J are TRBV4-2 and TRBJ1-3, with D hard to call. V was pared by 4 bases and J by 0 bases, with 7 bases between. Germline assignment: CDR1 LGHNA and CDR2 YNFKEQ. The CDR3 has 14 amino acids. This CDR3 reads CASSPLDSGNTIYF. DNA of the CDR3: TGTGCCAGCAGCCCCTTGGACTCTGGAAACACCATATATTTT.

This clonotype occurred a few times. This rearrangement joins TRBV6-2 or TRBV6-3 to TRBJ2-7; D is unclear. Germline CDR1 and CDR2: MNHEY and SVGEGT. There are 12 residues in the CDR3. V lost 5 bases, J lost 4 bases, and 9 bases lay in between. The CDR3 DNA is TGTGCCAGCAGTACACTCCGGTACGAGCAGTACTTC. Encoded protein: CASSTLRYEQYF.

This clonotype came up a few times. The chain has TRBV10-3 and TRBJ2-5; 7 positions agree with TRBD1. Germline CDR1 is ENHRY and CDR2 is SYGVKD. The CDR3 spans 13 residues. The ends lost 5 bases at V and 4 bases at J; junction bases unmatched: 4. CDR3 nucleotide sequence: TGTGCCATCAGTTGGAACAGGGGAGAGACCCAGTACTTC. Amino acids: CAISWNRGETQYF.

This clonotype turned up a few times. The V gene is TRBV5-1, the J gene TRBJ1-6, with 9 positions matching TRBD1. The CDR3 is 16 residues long. V shed 3 bases, J shed 5 bases, and the junction held 6 bases outside the gene matches. CDR1 and CDR2 from the germline V gene are SGHRS and YFSETQ. For the CDR3, the DNA is TGCGCCAGCAGCTCTAGCGGGACAGGGAATAATTCACCCCTCCACTTT. Protein product: CASSSSGTGNNSPLHF.

This CDR3 is CATRAIRVASEQYF. In DNA, the CDR3 is TGTGCCACCAGGGCTATAAGGGTGGCATCCGAGCAGTACTTC. The chain combines TRBV28 with TRBJ2-7; a possible D gene is TRBD1 (5 bases). The germline V and J ends were trimmed by 10 bases and 6 bases, with 22 bases remaining between them. Germline values: CDR1 MDHEN, CDR2 SYDVKM. The CDR3 is 14 residues long.

This clonotype came up a few times. The chain links TRBV20-1 to TRBJ2-5; TRBD1 or TRBD2 may be the D gene (5 bases each). CDR3 size: 14 residues. V was shortened by 0 bases and J by 5 bases, with 13 bases between the two germline ends. Germline CDR1 reads DFQATT; CDR2 reads SNEGSKA (reference sequence). CDR3 region: CSARDRTGPETQYF. Here the CDR3 DNA reads TGCAGTGCTAGAGATCGGACGGGGCCTGAGACCCAGTACTTC.

This clonotype was recorded a few times. The V and J genes are TRBV14 and TRBJ1-2, with TRBD1 identical over 8 bases. Germline V gene lookup returns CDR1 SGHDN and CDR2 FVKESK. The CDR3 runs to 14 residues. The V and J ends lost 4 bases and 9 bases, in that order; junction bases with no gene match: 10. The CDR3 protein is CASSRRGDRGSYTF. CDR3 sequence (DNA): TGTGCCAGCAGCCGAAGGGGCGACAGGGGTAGCTACACCTTC.

This chain links TRBV20-1 with TRBJ2-7; D gene ambiguous. The length of the CDR3 is 12 residues. The germline V gene has CDR1 DFQATT and CDR2 SNEGSKA (reference sequence). The V and J ends lost 0 bases and 3 bases respectively, with 6 bases between them. CDR3 sequence (DNA): TGCAGTGCTAGAGAATACTTCTACGAGCAGTACTTC. Translated, it gives CSAREYFYEQYF.

With respect to this clonotype: This may be a read error: a much more frequent sequence differs by one nucleotide. The chain employs TRBV4-1 and TRBJ1-1; no firm D call. The CDR3 is 13 residues long. Germline V gene lookup returns CDR1 MGHRA and CDR2 YSYEKL. V was shortened by 8 bases and J by 7 bases, with 17 bases between the two germline ends. The CDR3 region is CASRLARLDEAFF. CDR3 bases: TGCGCCAGCCGACTGGCCAGGTTGGATGAAGCTTTCTTT.

The chain links TRBV3-1 to TRBJ2-4; 8 nucleotides align to TRBD1. Germline V gene lookup returns CDR1 LGHDT and CDR2 YNNKEL (reference sequence). V was pared by 0 bases and J by 0 bases, with 10 bases of the junction left unmatched. The CDR3 is 19 residues long. CDR3 sequence (DNA): TGTGCCAGCAGCCAAGAGCCGGGACAGGCAAAGCTAGCCAAAAACATTCAGTACTTC. Its translation is CASSQEPGQAKLAKNIQYF.

The chain joins TRBV9 to TRBJ2-5; D unresolved. The CDR3 covers 14 residues. V dropped 3 bases and J dropped 11 bases, with 20 bases sitting between them. Germline CDR1 is SGDLS and CDR2 is YYNGEE. The CDR3 loop is CASSGPSVPGEQYF. CDR3 DNA sequence: TGTGCCAGCAGCGGCCCCTCAGTACCGGGTGAGCAGTACTTC.

Remarks on this clonotype: A single base separates this from a much larger clone, so it may be a read error. The genes are TRBV6-6 and TRBJ2-1; tentative D call: TRBD2 (6 bases). The assigned J gene may be wrong: the sequence end matches TRBJ2-5 better. Per the germline V gene, CDR1 is MNHNY and CDR2 is SVGAGI (reference sequence). This CDR3 region has 12 residues. DNA of the CDR3: TGTGCCAGCAGTTACGCGGGGGAGACCCAGTACTTC. This gives the protein CASSYAGETQYF.

CDR3 amino acids: CSARDWRSGNYNEQFF. CDR3 DNA: TGCAGTGCTAGAGATTGGAGGAGCGGCAACTACAATGAGCAGTTCTTC. The chain joins TRBV20-1 to TRBJ2-1; maybe TRBD2 (5 bases). CDR1 is DFQATT, CDR2 SNEGSKA, per germline (reference sequence). Between the trimmed V and J ends, which lost 0 bases and 3 bases, there was a span of 15 bases. This CDR3 has 16 residues.

This clonotype was counted a few times. J is TRBJ2-7 and V is TRBV6-1, with unresolved D. Germline loops: CDR1 MNHNS, CDR2 SASEGT. CDR3 length equals 13 residues. Trimming removed 3 bases at V and 2 bases at J, with 8 bases between. The CDR3 spells CASSEAGPYEQYF. The CDR3 DNA is TGTGCCAGCAGTGAGGCCGGACCCTACGAGCAGTACTTC.

In its sample, this clonotype was seen a few times. This chain links TRBV4-1 with TRBJ2-3; 11 nucleotides align to TRBD2. V was pared by 4 bases and J by 2 bases, with 5 bases of the junction left unmatched. Germline-derived CDR1 and CDR2 are MGHRA and YSYEKL. The CDR3 consists of 16 residues. This CDR3 reads CASSRIAGGPTDTQYF. CDR3 bases: TGCGCCAGCAGCCGAATAGCGGGAGGGCCCACAGATACGCAGTATTTT.

This rearrangement joins TRBV5-1 to TRBJ2-5; D possibly uses TRBD1 or TRBD2 (5 bases each). This CDR3 has 18 amino acids. The germline V gene has CDR1 SGHRS and CDR2 YFSETQ. Trimming shortened V by 0 bases and J by 5 bases, and 23 bases separated the two germline ends. CDR3 coding DNA: TGCGCCAGCAGCTTGGGGTCCTCCGGGGCTGGGATTTTCGAGACCCAGTACTTC. Translation: CASSLGSSGAGIFETQYF.

This clonotype appeared a single time. The CDR3 sequence is CASSVELAGANEQFF. The CDR3 DNA reads TGTGCCAGCAGCGTAGAGCTAGCGGGAGCCAATGAGCAGTTCTTC. The V call is TRBV9, the J call TRBJ2-1; 10 bases agree with TRBD2. V shed 0 bases, J shed 6 bases, and the junction held 3 bases outside the gene matches. CDR1 and CDR2 from the germline V gene are SGDLS and YYNGEE. The CDR3 is made up of 15 amino acids.